The clone carrying this TCR beta chain was observed at least ten times. Antigen: not known. An absence of ophthalmopathy progression within 18 months meant stable Graves' hyperthyroidism. Patients were aged 18 to 65, had disease duration under 2 months, and had newly diagnosed hyperthyroidism. After removal of 3 bases from V and 6 bases from J, the junction contained 4 bases not matched to a gene. Germline CDR1 is DFQATT and CDR2 is SNEGSKA (reference sequence). CDR3 length: 12 residues. These data come from a study of T cells in Graves' hyperthyroidism and ophthalmopathy. Overall study: Peripheral blood sampling occurred at initial diagnosis, before any treatment.

Study results and caveats: In validation, the model predicted ophthalmopathy. These predictions came a median roughly seven months before onset.

Amplified regions were TCR beta CDR3 sequences from RNA transcripts. The HTBI primer set was used in a first-round RT-PCR of the TCR CDR3. TCRdb reanalysed the multiplex PCR reads using MiXCR and keeps one entry per CDR3 protein. Among a few hundred thousand distinct CDR3 sequences listed, roughly an eighth were seen once. The source is a woman between 18 and 30 years old with Graves' hyperthyroidism. The chain uses TRBV20-1 and TRBJ2-5, with 7 bases matching TRBD2. The sequenced material came from blood. CDR3 nucleotides: TGCAGTGCTAGGGGGACTACGCAGACCCAGTACTTC. Protein product: CSARGTTQTQYF.